This T cell receptor beta chain was retrieved from a study of T cells after yellow fever vaccination. This clonotype was seen repeatedly, ten times or more. Its antigen is not known. The junction does not match germline at one end; this may be a read error. Conversion of TCR transcripts into cDNA relied on 5'RACE template switching, which added a universal primer site and UMIs. TCRdb used MiXCR to reprocess the 5' RACE reads, holding one entry per CDR3 protein. The table has around 310,000 distinct CDR3 sequences, about 3.5% seen once; the top ten hold 20% to 30%. Regarding the study as a whole: Any FACS-sorted repertoire could hold abundant clonotypes that contaminate it from the bulk population.

The CDR3 covers 16 residues. Germline CDR1 and CDR2: SSHAT and FNYEAQ (reference sequence). The receptor was isolated from a man between 18 and 35 years old who received the YFV17D yellow fever vaccine. The chain combines TRBV7-7 with TRBJ2-5; 13 bases fit TRBD2. The starting material was PBMCs, obtained on the day of the yellow fever booster vaccination. CDR3 region: CASSPGLAGAQETQYF. The CDR3 DNA sequence: TGTGCTAGCAGCCCCGGACTAGCGGGGGCTCAAGAGACCCAGTACTTC.